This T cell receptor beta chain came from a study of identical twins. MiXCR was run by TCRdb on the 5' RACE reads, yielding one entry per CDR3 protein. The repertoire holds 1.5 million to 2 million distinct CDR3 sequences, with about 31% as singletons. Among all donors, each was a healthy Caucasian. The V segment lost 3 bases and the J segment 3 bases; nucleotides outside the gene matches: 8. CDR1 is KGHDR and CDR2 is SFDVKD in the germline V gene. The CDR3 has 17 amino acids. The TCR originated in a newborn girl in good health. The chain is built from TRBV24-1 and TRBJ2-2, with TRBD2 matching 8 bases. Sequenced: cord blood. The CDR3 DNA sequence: TGTGCCACCAGTGATCCCAAGACTAGCGTTGACACCGGGGAGCTGTTTTTT. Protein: CATSDPKTSVDTGELFF.